This T cell receptor beta chain was obtained from a study of CD4 T cells in relation to SARS-CoV-2 and coronaviruses. The unexposed donors gave CD4+ T cells in about 2010-2019, prior to COVID-19. CD4+ T cells were isolated from the cells after more than 8 days of culture. Here immunoSEQ multiplex PCR was the method, and the copy in TCRdb shows in-frame clones only, minus some. Here the sample spans nearly 30,000 clones, approximately 76% being singletons. The V end was cut by 0 bases, the J end by 7 bases, with 13 bases between. Germline CDR1 WSHSY, CDR2 SAAADI. This CDR3 region has 16 residues. About this clone itself: The antigen is unknown.

Input material: CD4+ T cells from PBMCs, cultured in vitro. V gene TRBV10-2 combines with J gene TRBJ1-6; possibly TRBD1 for D (5 bases). This receptor was identified in a human donor in good health. The CDR3 protein is CASSESLGRLNSPLHF. CDR3 in DNA: TGCGCCAGCAGTGAGTCCCTGGGACGGCTAAATTCACCCCTCCACTTT.